This T cell receptor (beta chain) was obtained from a study of multiple sclerosis patients with progressive multifocal leukoencephalopathy (dated by TCRdb to between 2019 and 2020). In the study overall: Peripheral T and B cells were examined in MS patients who developed PML (4 under natalizumab, 1 after alemtuzumab) and in treated patients who did not develop PML. A couple of patients on natalizumab who later developed PML were tracked over time from before therapy, through 6 and 12 months, up to PML onset. The goal of the study was to detect any JC virus-specific or public T-cell expansions that arose at the time of PML onset. Findings and caveats that apply to the study as a whole: Although TRB clones above 0.5% frequency turned up only in PML patients, the clones expanded at PML onset were already present before and during natalizumab therapy. At the time PML developed, no common TRBV or TRBJ gene usage or preferential TRBV-TRBJ pairings were detected. Given the small, descriptive cohort, it remained unclear whether the study findings reflect JC virus infection or general immunocompromise. In most PML patients, lower normalized Shannon entropy suggested less diverse TRB repertoires, while the natalizumab-treated controls had values close to 1. Analysis was restricted to peripheral blood, although for natalizumab-associated PML, cerebrospinal fluid or brain lymphocytes might be more informative.

The CDR3, from cysteine to phenylalanine, totals 16 residues. The kept DNA is CDR3 alone, 48 bases in frame from the first base. CDR1 MNHNS and CDR2 SASEGT are derived from the germline V gene. V trim: 4 bases; J trim: 3 bases; unmatched bases: 7. Remarks on this clone: The target of this receptor is not known. No base quality information exists; no much larger clone differs at one position.

Amplification of TRB CDR3 regions from genomic DNA was performed at survey-level depth using the immunoSEQ two-step multiplex PCR. Synthetic inline TR CDR3 controls covering all V-J pairings were spiked into each PCR so that template counts could be estimated and amplification bias removed. Reads were processed so that amplification and sequencing bias were reduced, and quantification was performed against synthetic TR CDR3 analogs. The source study handled its data this way. Raw data were processed in ImmunoSEQ Analyzer, removing out-of-frame sequences and CDR3s with stop codons, and genes were named by IMGT nomenclature. Normalized Shannon entropy, defined as 1 minus Pielou's evenness, served as the summary measure of repertoire diversity. Two TRB sequences were counted as identical only if the two sequences had the same V gene, J gene and CDR3. Public PML clonotypes were CDR3s shared by two or more PML-onset samples but absent earlier, in controls, and in public databases. Position-by-position CDR3 amino acid composition was analyzed in Skylign with the observed count method. What TCRdb holds here is the immuneACCESS table cut down to in-frame rearrangements. Part of the clones is not present; checked against another copy, under half of the missing clones reflect an unresolved V gene, and the others are unexplained. V, J and clone size reflect that table, while D and trimming were determined from the DNA. The sample records approximately 29,000 clones, 85% of which are singletons. The ten biggest clones cover about an eighth of the sample.

The sample's time point label, decoded: time of PML onset. According to the study, the label for this sample's treatment or condition signals: on natalizumab therapy at sampling. PML was diagnosed from clinical and MRI findings and confirmed by detection of JC virus DNA in cerebrospinal fluid. In the natalizumab-treated patients, PML was found to develop after between about 16 and 60 months of natalizumab therapy. Interferon beta had previously been received by all listed patients, and all PML patients were female. T3 blood samples were collected at the time of PML onset. Ficoll-Hypaque density gradient centrifugation was used to isolate peripheral blood mononuclear cells.

The sequencing used PBMCs, collected from a patient treated with natalizumab. Recombination connected TRBV6-1 to TRBJ1-5; the central 9 bases match TRBD1. This sequence originates from a young woman with progressive multifocal leukoencephalopathy. At the DNA level, the sequence is TGTGCCAGCAGTGCCCTAACAGGGGGCATCAATCAGCCCCAGCATTTT. Its translation reads: CASSALTGGINQPQHF.